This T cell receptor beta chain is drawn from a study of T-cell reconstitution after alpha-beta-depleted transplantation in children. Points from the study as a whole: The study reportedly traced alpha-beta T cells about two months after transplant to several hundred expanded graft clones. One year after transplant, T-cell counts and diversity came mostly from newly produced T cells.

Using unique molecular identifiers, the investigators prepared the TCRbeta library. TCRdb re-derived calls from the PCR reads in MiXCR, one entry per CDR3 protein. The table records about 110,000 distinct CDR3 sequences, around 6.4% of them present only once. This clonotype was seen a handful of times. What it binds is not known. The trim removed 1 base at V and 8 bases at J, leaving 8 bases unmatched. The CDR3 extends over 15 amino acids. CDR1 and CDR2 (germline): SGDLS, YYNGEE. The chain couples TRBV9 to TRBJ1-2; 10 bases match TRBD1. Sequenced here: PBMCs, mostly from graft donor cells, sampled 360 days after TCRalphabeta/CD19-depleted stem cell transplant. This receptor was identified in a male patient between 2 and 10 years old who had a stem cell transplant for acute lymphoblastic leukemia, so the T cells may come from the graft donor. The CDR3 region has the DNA TGTGCCAGCAGCGTACTAAGACAGGGGGCTTGGGGCTACACCTTC. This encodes CASSVLRQGAWGYTF.